Presented here are 5 T cell receptor beta chains from one specimen sequenced in a study of identical twins. TCRdb reprocessed the 5' RACE reads with MiXCR, giving one entry per CDR3 protein. Of about 530,000 distinct CDR3 sequences in the sample, about a fifth were seen once. These same data were also listed under a study on yellow fever vaccine responses in identical twins.

Sequencing was done on a sample of CD4+ T cells sorted from blood. All receptors derive from a woman aged 18-30 years in good health.

The chain uses TRBV7-8 and TRBJ1-1, with 8 bases identical to TRBD1. V lost 5 bases, J lost 0 bases, and 8 bases stayed unmatched. The CDR3 is made up of 16 amino acids. CDR1 is SGHVS and CDR2 is FQNEAQ in the germline V gene. The CDR3 DNA reads TGTGCCAGCAGCACTCGGACAGGGAGGGTGAACACTGAAGCTTTCTTT. Translating gives CASSTRTGRVNTEAFF.

The sample holds a few counts of this clonotype. The CDR3 bases are TGTGCCAGCAGCTTAGGGGGAACTAGCGCTCTCACAGATACGCAGTATTTT. Its protein product is CASSLGGTSALTDTQYF. The chain uses TRBV7-8 and TRBJ2-3, with 7 bases aligning to TRBD2. CDR1 and CDR2 from the germline V gene are SGHVS and FQNEAQ. V was pared by 1 base and J by 2 bases, with 9 bases of the junction left unmatched. CDR3 length: 17 amino acids.

There are a few counts of this clonotype. V gene TRBV10-3 combines with J gene TRBJ2-7; 12 bases are shared with TRBD2. The length of the CDR3 is 15 residues. The germline V gene encodes CDR1 ENHRY and CDR2 SYGVKD. The trim removed 10 bases at V and 6 bases at J, leaving 13 bases unmatched. CDR3 amino acids: CATLSLPLAGGEQYF. DNA of the CDR3: TGTGCCACCCTGTCCCTTCCACTAGCGGGAGGCGAGCAGTACTTC.

The V call is TRBV5-1, the J call TRBJ2-3; no definite D call. Germline values: CDR1 SGHRS, CDR2 YFSETQ. Trimming cost V 4 bases and J 1 base, with 13 bases left between them. This CDR3 contains 15 residues. The CDR3 here is CASSLNPDRTDTQYF. The CDR3 region has the DNA TGCGCCAGCAGCCTCAACCCCGACCGCACAGATACGCAGTATTTT.

This clonotype has only a few counts. The rearrangement links TRBV7-2 to TRBJ2-1, with TRBD1 as a possible D gene (6 bases). Deletions cut 5 bases from V and 1 base from J, with 12 bases between. The CDR3 sequence is 15 residues long. From germline, CDR1 is SGHTA and CDR2 FQGNSA. The CDR3 DNA follows: TGTGCCAGCAGCGATTCCGGGACATCCTACAATGAGCAGTTCTTC. Its protein is CASSDSGTSYNEQFF. Filled out from reference TRBV7-2 and TRBJ2-1, the complete variable domain reads GAGVSQSPSNKVTEKGKDVELRCDPISGHTALYWYRQSLGQGLEFLIYFQGNSAPDKSGLPSDRFSAERTGGSVSTLTIQRTQQEDSAVYLCASSDSGTSYNEQFFGPGTRLTVL.